One sample yielded the 16 T cell receptor beta chains listed below, sequenced in a study of blood T cells in healthy people across ages. Primed by a sample-barcoded 5' primer and a J-beta primer mix, a second PCR proceeded for roughly 7 to 11 cycles. In TCRdb, the 5' RACE reads were re-called with MiXCR into one record per CDR3 protein. The sample includes over 550,000 distinct CDR3 sequences, approximately 30% of them seen just once. Input material: blood. The source is a woman of 80 years or more in good health.

The chain has TRBV9 and TRBJ2-3, with 13 bases lining up with TRBD2. This CDR3 contains 16 residues. V dropped 3 bases and J dropped 4; count of bases not matched to a gene: 5. In germline, CDR1 is SGDLS, CDR2 YYNGEE. CDR3 in amino acids: CASSDRTSGSSDTQYF. CDR3 nucleotides: TGTGCCAGCAGCGACCGGACTAGCGGGAGTTCAGATACGCAGTATTTT.

The sample holds many counts of this clonotype. This sequence joins TRBV9 and TRBJ2-1, with D unclear. The V gene's germline CDR1 is SGDLS and CDR2 YYNGEE. The V and J ends lost 3 bases and 7 bases respectively, with 17 bases between them. The CDR3 extends over 15 amino acids. The CDR3, as DNA: TGTGCCAGCAGCGAAGTGCCTACCCTAGGGAATGAGCAGTTCTTC. It is translated as CASSEVPTLGNEQFF.

In the case of this clonotype: It may be a read error: a sequence one base away is much more abundant. The CDR3 spells CASSRRGQGNEQYF. CDR3 DNA: TGCGCCAGCAGCCGGCGGGGACAGGGTAACGAGCAGTACTTC. The rearrangement links TRBV5-1 to TRBJ2-7; TRBD1 matches at 9 bases. V lost 4 bases and J lost 5; bases outside the gene matches: 7. The germline gives CDR1 SGHRS, CDR2 YFSETQ. The CDR3 totals 14 residues.

This clonotype was seen many times. One base away lies a much larger clone, so this may be a sequencing read error. This chain links TRBV6-5 with TRBJ2-7; D remains ambiguous. The CDR3 has 14 amino acids. Trimming left V 7 bases short and J 7 bases short, with 20 bases between. CDR1 is MNHEY and CDR2 is SVGAGI in the germline V gene. In nucleotides, the CDR3 is TGTGCCAGCAATTTGGAAGGCCACTACAATGAGCAGTACTTC. Residues: CASNLEGHYNEQYF.

This clonotype was detected only a few times. A much larger clone differs by one base, so this may be a read error. The chain combines TRBV3-1 with TRBJ2-5; a possible D gene is TRBD2 (6 bases). The CDR3 runs 16 residues. Germline V gene lookup returns CDR1 LGHDT and CDR2 YNNKEL (reference sequence). The germline V and J ends were trimmed by 0 bases and 11 bases, with 22 bases remaining between them. The DNA for the CDR3 is TGTGCCAGCAGCCAAGAAATTAACCGGCGGGACGATGAGCAGTACTTC. It is translated as CASSQEINRRDDEQYF.

This clonotype showed up just once. Relative to the germline gene, one junction end is altered; a read error may explain this. The V call is TRBV6-6, the J call TRBJ1-6, with D perhaps matching TRBD1 (5 bases). Germline V gives CDR1 MNHNY, CDR2 SVGAGI (reference sequence). The CDR3 spans 13 residues. The chain's CDR3 is CASSKVREPPLYF. CDR3 sequence (DNA): TGTGCCAGCAGTAAAGTCAGGGAGCCACCCCTCTACTTT.

This clonotype was counted between two and nine times. The rearrangement links TRBV4-1 to TRBJ1-2; D not resolved. The germline gives CDR1 MGHRA, CDR2 YSYEKL. The V gene lost 4 bases and the J gene lost 5 bases, with 14 bases spanning the gap. There are 14 residues in the CDR3. CDR3 residues: CASSRETARYGYTF. The CDR3 DNA reads TGCGCCAGCAGCCGAGAGACGGCGAGGTATGGCTACACCTTC.

This clonotype was seen more than once but under ten times. This CDR3 is CASSSSGTRNSPLHF. The DNA for the CDR3 is TGCGCCAGCAGCTCCTCCGGGACACGTAATTCACCCCTCCACTTT. The gene calls are TRBV5-1 and TRBJ1-6; D might be TRBD1 (6 bases). This CDR3 comprises 15 residues. Trimming pared 3 bases from V and 6 bases from J, leaving 13 bases between. In germline, CDR1 is SGHRS, CDR2 YFSETQ. Variable domain in full (rest from reference TRBV5-1 and TRBJ1-6): KAGVTQTPRYLIKTRGQQVTLSCSPISGHRSVSWYQQTPGQGLQFLFEYFSETQRNKGNFPGRFSGRQFSNSRSEMNVSTLELGDSALYLCASSSSGTRNSPLHFGNGTRLTVT.

About this clonotype: This may be a read error: a much more frequent sequence differs by one nucleotide. V and J are TRBV7-2 and TRBJ1-2; TRBD1 matches at 8 bases. CDR3 size: 14 residues. Germline values: CDR1 SGHTA, CDR2 FQGNSA. The CDR3 DNA is TGTGCCGGCAGCTTACCCCAGGGGACAGGTGGCTACACCTTC. Translation: CAGSLPQGTGGYTF.

CDR3 sequence: CATSRVGDSYNEQFF. The CDR3 nucleotides are TGTGCCACCAGCAGAGTGGGAGACTCCTACAATGAGCAGTTCTTC. The V and J genes are TRBV15 and TRBJ2-1; a possible D gene is TRBD2 (5 bases). The CDR3 has 15 residues. V lost 1 base to trimming and J lost 0 bases, with 7 bases between them. CDR1 and CDR2 (germline): LNHNV, YYDKDF (reference sequence). Looking up the rest from reference TRBV15 and TRBJ2-1 gives the full variable domain: DAMVIQNPRYQVTQFGKPVTLSCSQTLNHNVMYWYQQKSSQAPKLLFHYYDKDFNNEADTPDNFQSRRPNTSFCFLDIRSPGLGDTAMYLCATSRVGDSYNEQFFGPGTRLTVL.

Only a few counts were recorded for this clonotype. The rearrangement joins TRBV2 to TRBJ1-1; D unresolved. This CDR3 region has 12 residues. Germline V gives CDR1 SNHLY, CDR2 FYNNEI. Trimming left V 7 bases short and J 2 bases short, with 8 bases between. Written as DNA, the CDR3 is TGTGCCAGCACCCAGACAAACACTGAAGCTTTCTTT. Its translation: CASTQTNTEAFF.

The chain combines TRBV3-1 with TRBJ2-7; 7 bases fit TRBD1. The CDR3 contains 15 residues. Germline CDR1 reads LGHDT; CDR2 reads YNNKEL (reference sequence). V was pared by 1 base and J by 9 bases, with 12 bases of the junction left unmatched. CDR3 in DNA: TGTGCCAGCAGCCAAGTAGGGGGCCTCTCTACGAGGCAGTACTTC. Residues: CASSQVGGLSTRQYF.

The sample holds many counts of this clonotype. The rearrangement links TRBV2 to TRBJ2-3, with D possibly being TRBD1 or TRBD2 (5 bases each). The ends were cut back, 7 bases at V and 2 bases at J, with 13 bases in the middle. Germline V gene data show CDR1 as SNHLY and CDR2 as FYNNEI. The CDR3 covers 14 residues. CDR3 coding DNA: TGTGCCAGCAAGAGAGGGGACCCCACAGATACGCAGTATTTT. It encodes CASKRGDPTDTQYF.

For this clonotype: A junction boundary mismatches the germline segment, possibly from a read error. The V gene is TRBV7-6, the J gene TRBJ1-4; tentatively, D is TRBD1 (6 bases). The germline V gene encodes CDR1 SGHVS and CDR2 FNYEAQ. CDR3 length: 14 amino acids. The CDR3 nucleotides are TGTGCCAGCAGCCTACAGGGCGCTAATGAAAAACTGTATTTT. Residues: CASSLQGANEKLYF.

This clonotype was observed a handful of times. This sequence joins TRBV7-9 and TRBJ2-4; D remains unclear. The CDR3 loop spans 11 amino acids. V shed 8 bases and J shed 7 bases, with 9 bases lying between them. CDR1 and CDR2 from the germline V gene are SEHNR and FQNEAQ (reference sequence). The CDR3 region is CASSDPNIQYF. The DNA for the CDR3 is TGTGCCAGCTCCGACCCCAACATTCAGTACTTC.

As to this clonotype: With a much larger clone just one base away, this may be a read error. The gene calls are TRBV7-6 and TRBJ1-4; unclear D gene. Germline V gene data show CDR1 as SGHVS and CDR2 as FNYEAQ. The CDR3 spans 14 residues. Trimming left V 5 bases short and J 5 bases short, with 12 bases between. The CDR3 DNA follows: TGTGCCAGCAGCCAGCTCCGACGGAATGAAAAACTGTTTTTT. Translation: CASSQLRRNEKLFF.